This TCR beta chain was captured by sequencing in a study of identical twins. TCRdb called the 5' RACE reads again in MiXCR, with one record for every CDR3 protein. The sample has about 1.7 million distinct CDR3 sequences, 32% seen once; the top ten hold 0.27%. About this clonotype itself: Being one base from a much bigger clone, this may be a read error.

This CDR3 region has 12 residues. V lost 8 bases and J 13 bases, leaving 18 bases between the germline ends. This receptor was obtained from a newborn girl in good health. The rearrangement uses TRBV12-3 or TRBV12-4 and TRBJ2-1; perhaps TRBD2 as D (5 bases). Sequences were obtained from cord blood. The chain's CDR3 is CASGRTQETQFF. The CDR3 DNA reads as TGTGCCAGCGGACGGACTCAAGAGACCCAGTTCTTC.